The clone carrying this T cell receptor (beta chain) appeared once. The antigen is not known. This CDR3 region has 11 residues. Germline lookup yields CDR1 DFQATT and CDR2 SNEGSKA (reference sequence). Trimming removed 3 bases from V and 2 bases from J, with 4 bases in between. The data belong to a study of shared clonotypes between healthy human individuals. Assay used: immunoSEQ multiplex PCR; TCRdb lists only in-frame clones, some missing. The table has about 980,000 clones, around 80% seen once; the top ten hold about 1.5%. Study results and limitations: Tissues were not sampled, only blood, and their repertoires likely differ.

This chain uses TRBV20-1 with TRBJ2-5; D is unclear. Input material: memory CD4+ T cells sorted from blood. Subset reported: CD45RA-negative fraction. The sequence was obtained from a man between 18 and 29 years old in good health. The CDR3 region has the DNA TGCAGTGCTAGGGGGCAAGAGACCCAGTACTTC. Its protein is CSARGQETQYF.